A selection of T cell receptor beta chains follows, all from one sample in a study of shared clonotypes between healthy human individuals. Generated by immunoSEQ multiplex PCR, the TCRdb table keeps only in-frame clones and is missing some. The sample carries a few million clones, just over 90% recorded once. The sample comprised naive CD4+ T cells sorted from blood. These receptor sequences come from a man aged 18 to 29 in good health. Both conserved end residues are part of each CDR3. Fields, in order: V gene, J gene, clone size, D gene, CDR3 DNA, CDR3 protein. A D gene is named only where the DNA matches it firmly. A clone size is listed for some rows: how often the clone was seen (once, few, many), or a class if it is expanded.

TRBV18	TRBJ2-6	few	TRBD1	TGTGCCAGCTCACCAACAGGGGCTGGGGCCAACGTCCTGACTTTC	CASSPTGAGANVLTF
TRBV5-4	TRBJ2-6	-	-	TGTGCCAGCAGCCGATCTCAGGGGCCTGGGGCCAACGTCCTGACTTTC	CASSRSQGPGANVLTF
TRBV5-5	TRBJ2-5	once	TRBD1	TGTGCCAGCAGCGGGACAGGGGGCATGGAGACCCAGTACTTC	CASSGTGGMETQYF
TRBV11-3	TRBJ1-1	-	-	TGTGCCAGCAGCTTAGAGAGGAACACTGAAGCTTTCTTT	CASSLERNTEAFF
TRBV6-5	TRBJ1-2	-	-	TGTGCCAGCAGGAAGACCGACACGGGGTATGGCTACACCTTC	CASRKTDTGYGYTF
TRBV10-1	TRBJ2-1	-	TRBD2	TGCGCCAGCAGTGAAGGTTCGACTAGCGGGGGTGAGCAGTTCTTC	CASSEGSTSGGEQFF
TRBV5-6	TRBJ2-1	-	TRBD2	TGTGCCAGCAGCCAGGGAGGGAGGAAGGTCTACAATGAGCAGTTCTTC	CASSQGGRKVYNEQFF
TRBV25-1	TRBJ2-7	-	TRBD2	TGTGCCAGCAGTCTTGGCGGACTAGCGAACGAGCAGTACTTC	CASSLGGLANEQYF
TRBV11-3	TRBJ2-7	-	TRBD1	TGTGCCAGCAGCCAAACTAAGGACAGGGAGCCTCCCTACGAGCAGTACTTC	CASSQTKDREPPYEQYF
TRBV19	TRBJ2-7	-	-	TGTGCCAGTAGTATGTCCCGCGGATTCTACGAGCAGTACTTC	CASSMSRGFYEQYF
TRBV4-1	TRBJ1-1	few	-	TGCGCCAGCAGCCAAGTAGTTCCTCGGAGGGCGTGGGCTGAAGCTTTCTTT	CASSQVVPRRAWAEAFF
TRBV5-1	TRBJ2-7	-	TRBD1	TGCGCCAGCAGCTTGGGCACGGGACAGGGGGTCGTGCAGTACTTC	CASSLGTGQGVVQYF
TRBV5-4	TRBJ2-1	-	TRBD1	TGTGCCAGCAGCTCGGACAGGAGGATAGATGAGCAGTTCTTC	CASSSDRRIDEQFF
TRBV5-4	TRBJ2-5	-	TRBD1	TGTGCCAGCACACGGGACAGGGGCCAAGAGACCCAGTACTTC	CASTRDRGQETQYF
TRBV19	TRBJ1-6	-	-	TGTGCCAGTAGTATATCCCTGACAGTAAATTCACCCCTCCACTTT	CASSISLTVNSPLHF
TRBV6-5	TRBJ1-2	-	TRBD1	TGTGCCAGCAGTTACTCGACGGTTCAGGGGGTTTATGGCTACACCTTC	CASSYSTVQGVYGYTF
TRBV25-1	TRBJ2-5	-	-	TGTGCCAGCAGTAGACGGGGTCAAGAGACCCAGTACTTC	CASSRRGQETQYF
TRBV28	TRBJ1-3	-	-	TGTGCCAGCAGTAGGACCGCGAACTCTGGAAACACCATATATTTT	CASSRTANSGNTIYF
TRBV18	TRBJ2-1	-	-	TGTGCCAGCTCACCAGGAGGGAAAACAAACAATGAGCAGTTCTTC	CASSPGGKTNNEQFF
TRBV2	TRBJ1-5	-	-	TGTGCCAGCAGTGAACAGATTCAGCCCCAGCATTTT	CASSEQIQPQHF
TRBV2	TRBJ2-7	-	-	TGTGCCAGCAGAAGCTCCTACGAGCAGTACTTC	CASRSSYEQYF
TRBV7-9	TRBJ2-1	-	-	TGTGCCAGCAGGTCTGGGGATGAGCAGTTCTTC	CASRSGDEQFF
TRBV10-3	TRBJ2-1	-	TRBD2	TGTGCCATCGGGGGACTAGCGGGTGAAAATGAGCAGTTCTTC	CAIGGLAGENEQFF
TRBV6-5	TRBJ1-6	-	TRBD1	TGTGCCAGCAGTTCTAGACAGGGGTACGATTCACCCCTCCACTTT	CASSSRQGYDSPLHF
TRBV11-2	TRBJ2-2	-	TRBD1	TGTGCCAGCAGCTTAACGGGACAGGGGTTCACCGGGGAGCTGTTTTTT	CASSLTGQGFTGELFF
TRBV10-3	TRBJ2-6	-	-	TGTGCCATCAGTGCAGTTGCTGGGGCCAACGTCCTGACTTTC	CAISAVAGANVLTF
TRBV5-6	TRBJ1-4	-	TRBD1	TGTGCCAGCAGCACCCACAGACAGGGGGGGGATGAAAAACTGTTTTTT	CASSTHRQGGDEKLFF
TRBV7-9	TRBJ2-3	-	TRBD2	TGTGCCAGCAGCTTAAGCGGGGCCACAGATACGCAGTATTTT	CASSLSGATDTQYF
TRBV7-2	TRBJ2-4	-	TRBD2	TGTGCCAGCAGCCTCGGGACTAGCGGGATCGACATTCAGTACTTC	CASSLGTSGIDIQYF
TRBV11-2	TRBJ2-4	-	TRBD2	TGTGCCAGCAGCCCCCTGGGTCAGCGGGAGGGAAACATTCAGTACTTC	CASSPLGQREGNIQYF
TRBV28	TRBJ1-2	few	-	TGTGCCAGCATTGGGGACGGAGAGGGATTTAACTATGGCTACACCTTC	CASIGDGEGFNYGYTF
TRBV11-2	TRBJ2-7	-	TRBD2	TGTGCCAGCAGCTCGAGACTAGCGGGGGCCCCATCGACCCAATACGAGCAGTACTTC	CASSSRLAGAPSTQYEQYF
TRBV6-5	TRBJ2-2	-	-	TGTGCCAGCAGTTATAGACACCCGAGCACCGGGGAGCTGTTTTTT	CASSYRHPSTGELFF
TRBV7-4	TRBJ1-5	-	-	TGTGCCAGCAGCTTAGCTGGACTGCAGCCCCAGCATTTT	CASSLAGLQPQHF